Included here is one T cell receptor beta chain sequence, with context. This clonotype was detected only a few times. No cognate antigen has been identified for it. Base qualities are missing; no much larger clone stands one base away. According to the study, the label for this sample's treatment or condition signals: in vitro stimulation with specific CMV peptide epitopes to enrich CMV-specific T cells. This entry comes from a study of T cell repertoires in cytomegalovirus infection (dated by TCRdb to about 2019). Study-level background: Peptide stimulations targeted recently identified HLA-C-restricted CMV epitopes, whose presentation resists viral immunomodulation, together with well-studied HLA-B-restricted epitopes. The HLA type of each donor mattered for the analysis, because public TCR beta signatures pointed to carriage of CMV infection along with the matching HLA type. Study-level results and caveats: The ex vivo response was dominated by HLA-C-restricted CMV-specific TCR beta clonotypes, which also provided the single most frequent clonotype in two of eight donors. In both this cohort and an independent cohort of over 350 donors, the cumulative frequency of public TCR beta family members distinguished carriers of CMV infection plus the relevant HLA type.

TCRdb shows the sequencer as Illumina HiSeq 1500. In TCRdb, the public reads were trimmed at Q25 with fastp and aligned with MiXCR, with productive beta chains retained. Each entry merges the rows of one CDR3 protein and shows their most common DNA and genes. The sample table records approximately 390,000 distinct CDR3 sequences; approximately 30% of these occur just once. The biggest ten clones account for 13% of the sample. The input for sequencing was cultured PBMCs, taken from culture after CMV antigen stimulation. The sequence was obtained from a human donor in good health (CMV status not recorded). Some clones in this sample may be carry-over from other donors' samples.

Here the CDR3 is given as CASSHQGNEQFF. The bases are TGTGCCAGCAGTCACCAGGGGAATGAGCAGTTCTTC. The chain employs TRBV25-1 and TRBJ2-1, and TRBD1 may be the D gene, going by 6 matching bases. Measured from the cysteine to the phenylalanine, the CDR3 is 12 residues long. Solely the CDR3 DNA is kept, with 36 bases framed from the first base. For CDR1 and CDR2, the germline V gene lists MGHDK and SYGVNS. V and J are truncated by 5 bases and 7 bases respectively, leaving an intervening sequence of 9 bases.